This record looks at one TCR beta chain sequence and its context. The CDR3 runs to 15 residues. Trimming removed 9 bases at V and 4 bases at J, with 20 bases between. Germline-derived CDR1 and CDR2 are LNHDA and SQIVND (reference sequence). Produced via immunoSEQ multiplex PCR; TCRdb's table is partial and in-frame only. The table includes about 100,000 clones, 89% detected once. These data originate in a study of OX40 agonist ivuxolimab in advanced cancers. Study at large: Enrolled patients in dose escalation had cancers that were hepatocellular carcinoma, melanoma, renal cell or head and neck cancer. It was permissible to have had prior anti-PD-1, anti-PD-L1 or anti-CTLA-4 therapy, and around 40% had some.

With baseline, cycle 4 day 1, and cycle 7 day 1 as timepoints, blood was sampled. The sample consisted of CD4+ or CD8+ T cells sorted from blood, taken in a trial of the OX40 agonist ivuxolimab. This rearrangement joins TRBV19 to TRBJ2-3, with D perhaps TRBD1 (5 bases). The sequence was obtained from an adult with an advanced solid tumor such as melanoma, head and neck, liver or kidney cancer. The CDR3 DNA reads TGTGCCAGCAGCCGGCAGGGCGCTTTGGCAGATACGCAGTATTTT. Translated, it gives CASSRQGALADTQYF.